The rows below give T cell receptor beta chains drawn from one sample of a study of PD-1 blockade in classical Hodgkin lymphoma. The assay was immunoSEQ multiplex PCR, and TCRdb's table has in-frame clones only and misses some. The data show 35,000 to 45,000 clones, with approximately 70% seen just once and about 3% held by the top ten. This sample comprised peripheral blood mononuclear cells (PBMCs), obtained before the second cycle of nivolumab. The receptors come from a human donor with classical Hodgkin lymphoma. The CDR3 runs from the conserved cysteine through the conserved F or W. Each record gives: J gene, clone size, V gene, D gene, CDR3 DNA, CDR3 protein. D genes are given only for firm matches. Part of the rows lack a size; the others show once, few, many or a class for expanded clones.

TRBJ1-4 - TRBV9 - TGTGCCAGCAGCGTAAGGGTAGGAGAAAAACTGTTTTTT CASSVRVGEKLFF
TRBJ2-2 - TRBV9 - TGTGCCAGCAGCGAGGGACCGAACACCGGGGAGCTGTTTTTT CASSEGPNTGELFF
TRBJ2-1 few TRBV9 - TGTGCCAGCGCAAGGGGAGATGAGCAGTTCTTC CASARGDEQFF
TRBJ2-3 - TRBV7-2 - TGTGCCAGCAGCTTAGACTTGTCGGGCGGCACAGATACGCAGTATTTT CASSLDLSGGTDTQYF
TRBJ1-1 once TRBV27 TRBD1 TGTGCCAGCAGGAGACAGGGGGCGAACACTGAAGCTTTCTTT CASRRQGANTEAFF
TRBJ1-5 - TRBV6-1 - TGTGCCAGCAGCCGATCCAATCAGCCCCAGCATTTT CASSRSNQPQHF
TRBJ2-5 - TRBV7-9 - TGTGCCAGCAGCTTAGCGGGCAGGGAAGAGACCCAGTACTTC CASSLAGREETQYF
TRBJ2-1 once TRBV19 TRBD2 TGTGCCAGTGGACTAGATCAATTATCCTACAATGAGCAGTTCTTC CASGLDQLSYNEQFF
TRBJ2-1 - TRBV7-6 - TGTGCCAGCAGCTTAATTTCCGGGACGGATGACTACAATGAGCAGTTCTTC CASSLISGTDDYNEQFF
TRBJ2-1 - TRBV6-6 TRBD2 TGTGCCAGCAGTTACTCGGGACTAGCGGGCACCAATGAGCAGTTCTTC CASSYSGLAGTNEQFF
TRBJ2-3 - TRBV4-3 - TGCGCCAGCAGCCAAGAACCAGGGGTCGGCACAGATACGCAGTATTTT CASSQEPGVGTDTQYF
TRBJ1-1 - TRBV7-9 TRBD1 TGTGCCAGCGAATCGGGACAGCCTTTCTTT CASESGQPFF
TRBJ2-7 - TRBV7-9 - TGTGCCAGCAGCTTGGCCGACAGCCGGAGCTCCTACGAGCAGTACTTC CASSLADSRSSYEQYF
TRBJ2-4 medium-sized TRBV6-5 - TGTGCCTCTACTGGGCAGGAAAACATTCAGTACTTC CASTGQENIQYF
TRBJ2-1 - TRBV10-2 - TGCGCCAGCATACAAGACAGTTCCGCCTTCCCTGAGCAGTTCTTC CASIQDSSAFPEQFF
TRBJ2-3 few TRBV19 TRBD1 TGTGCCAGTAGTATAATGGGGACAGGCCTGCCTGGGGATACGCAGTATTTT CASSIMGTGLPGDTQYF
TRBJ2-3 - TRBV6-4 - TGTGCCAGCGCTCCTTCCCCCACAGATACGCAGTATTTT CASAPSPTDTQYF
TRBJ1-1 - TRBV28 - TGTGCCAGCAGTTTCTTGAGGGGGGCGCTGATAAACACTGAAGCTTTCTTT CASSFLRGALINTEAFF
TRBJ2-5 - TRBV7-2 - TGTGCCAGCAGCTACCTAGGGGAGACCCAGTACTTC CASSYLGETQYF
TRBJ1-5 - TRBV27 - TGTGCCAGCAGTTTGGTGTCAAAGAGTCAGCCCCAGCATTTT CASSLVSKSQPQHF
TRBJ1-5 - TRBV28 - TGTGCCAGCAGCCCGGATTTTTGGGCCCGTAGCAATCAGCCCCAGCATTTT CASSPDFWARSNQPQHF
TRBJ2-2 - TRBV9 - TGTGCCAGCAGCGTAGAAGGCCGTGGGGGGCCTGTTCCGAACACCGGGGAGCTGTTTTTT CASSVEGRGGPVPNTGELFF
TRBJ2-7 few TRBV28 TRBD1 TGTGCCAGCAGTCCCGGACAGGGACGTTTTTACGAGCAGTACTTC CASSPGQGRFYEQYF
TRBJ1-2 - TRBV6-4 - TGTGCCAGCAGTGACTCGGTGGGCTACACCTTC CASSDSVGYTF
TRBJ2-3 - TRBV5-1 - TGCGCCAGCACCAACACAGATACGCAGTATTTT CASTNTDTQYF
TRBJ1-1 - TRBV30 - TGTGCCTGGAAGGAGAGTTTGAACACTGAAGCTTTCTTT CAWKESLNTEAFF
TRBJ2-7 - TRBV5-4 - TGTGCCAGCAGCTTGGGCCCAGGGTGGAACTACGAGCAGTACTTC CASSLGPGWNYEQYF
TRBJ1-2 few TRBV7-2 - TGTGCCAGCAGCTTAAGTTCAGGGGTTATAGGTGGCTACACCTTC CASSLSSGVIGGYTF
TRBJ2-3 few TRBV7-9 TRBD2 TGTGCCAGCAGCTTAGCGGGGGGGGCAGATACGCAGTATTTT CASSLAGGADTQYF
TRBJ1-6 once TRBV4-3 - TGCGCCAGCAGCCAAGATTTGGGGAATAATTCACCCCTCCACTTT CASSQDLGNNSPLHF
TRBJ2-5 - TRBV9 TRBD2 TGTGCCAGCAGCGTAGCGGGTGGGCGGGGAGGGGAGACCCAGTACTTC CASSVAGGRGGETQYF